The 3 T cell receptor beta chains presented below share a single source sample, sequenced in a study of T cells after yellow fever vaccination. In TCRdb, the 5' RACE reads were re-called with MiXCR into one record per CDR3 protein. The sample has under 550,000 distinct CDR3 sequences; roughly 22% are singletons. The sample in question was PBMCs, obtained less than 25 days after the first yellow fever vaccination. The receptors derive from a man between 18 and 35 years old who received the YFV17D yellow fever vaccine.

This sequence joins TRBV19 and TRBJ1-2; no clear D. The CDR3 is made up of 17 amino acids. Trimming cost V 3 bases and J 3 bases, with 20 bases left between them. The germline V gene has CDR1 LNHDA and CDR2 SQIVND (reference sequence). The CDR3 here is CASSIDLLEVTYYGYTF. In nucleotides, the CDR3 is TGTGCCAGTAGTATCGACCTACTGGAAGTCACTTACTATGGCTACACCTTC.

V gene TRBV5-1 combines with J gene TRBJ2-2; TRBD1 matches 7 bases. The V segment lost 0 bases and the J segment 4 bases; nucleotides outside the gene matches: 9. The CDR3 is 17 amino acids. CDR1 and CDR2 (germline): SGHRS, YFSETQ. Here the CDR3 DNA reads TGCGCCAGCAGCTTGGCCACAGGGGCTCTTACCACCGGGGAGCTGTTTTTT. Protein product: CASSLATGALTTGELFF.

The chain couples TRBV27 to TRBJ2-5; 11 positions agree with TRBD2. The germline CDR1 and CDR2 sequences are MNHEY and SMNVEV (reference sequence). The CDR3 runs to 14 residues. The ends lost 10 bases at V and 2 bases at J; junction bases unmatched: 6. The CDR3 bases are TGTGCCAACCCCTCTAGCGGGGGGCAAGAGACCCAGTACTTC. Translation gives CANPSSGGQETQYF.